This TCR beta chain was documented in a study of persistence of HIV-infected CD4 T cells. The wider study: A median of 8 years of suppressive ART preceded sampling.

This nonspecific control used anti-CD3/anti-CD28 bead stimulation of CD4+ T cells. Responding CD4+ T cells were sorted by upregulation of both CD40 ligand and CD69. Suppressive ART was started during chronic HIV-1 infection in these adults. CD8+ T cells were removed from PBMCs prior to stimulation. Looked up from germline, CDR1 is MGHDK and CDR2 is SYGVNS. The CDR3 runs to 11 residues. V lost 5 bases, J lost 2 bases, and 3 bases lay in between. This was the immunoSEQ version 4 assay in survey mode. Template was genomic DNA at 7.5 to 10 ng/uL, with up to roughly 1 ug used per sample. TCRdb's table, derived via immunoSEQ multiplex PCR, lists solely in-frame clones and lacks some. The sample lists around 35,000 clones, roughly 90% occurring once. Comment on this clone: The antigen is undetermined.

The gene calls are TRBV25-1 and TRBJ1-1; D gene unclear. This TCR was sampled from an adult man with HIV who was CMV-seropositive. The input for sequencing was CD4+ T cells sorted from PBMCs after roughly 18-hour stimulation, taken from a patient who received antiretroviral therapy. DNA for the CDR3: TGTGCCAGCAGTATAAACACTGAAGCTTTCTTT. Translation: CASSINTEAFF.